These 19 T cell receptor beta chains were all obtained from the same sample, sequenced in a study of control samples from healthy donors and cancer patients. Generated by immunoSEQ multiplex PCR, the TCRdb table keeps only in-frame clones and is missing some. The sample has over 75,000 clones; around 81% are singletons. The sample comprised blood. These receptors were taken from a man in his thirties or forties in good health.

The chain joins TRBV5-6 to TRBJ1-2, with D uncertain. V gave up 1 base and J gave up 10 bases, with 17 bases separating them. Germline values: CDR1 SGHDT, CDR2 YYEEEE. The CDR3 contains 14 residues. In nucleotides, the CDR3 is TGTGCCAGCAGCTTGTCTCGCACCCTCGACGTCTACACCTTC. Its translation is CASSLSRTLDVYTF.

The chain combines TRBV29-1 with TRBJ1-1; no definite D call. The V gene lost 6 bases and the J gene lost 0 bases, with 11 bases spanning the gap. The CDR3 is 13 residues long. Per germline, CDR1 SQVTM and CDR2 ANQGSEA. CDR3 sequence: CSVGPGLNTEAFF. The CDR3 DNA reads TGCAGCGTGGGCCCCGGGCTGAACACTGAAGCTTTCTTT. Drawing the rest from reference TRBV29-1 and TRBJ1-1, the complete variable domain is SAVISQKPSRDICQRGTSLTIQCQVDSQVTMMFWYRQQPGQSLTLIATANQGSEATYESGFVIDKFPISRPNLTFSTLTVSNMSPEDSSIYLCSVGPGLNTEAFFGQGTRLTVV.

The chain joins TRBV30 to TRBJ1-5; D perhaps matches TRBD1 (5 bases). The CDR3 totals 17 residues. Germline V CDR1 and CDR2: GTSNPN, SVGIG (reference sequence). V was pared by 0 bases and J by 0 bases, with 15 bases between. The CDR3 DNA is TGTGCCTGGAGTGTAGGGGTCAGTAGTAATAGCAATCAGCCCCAGCATTTT. It yields the protein CAWSVGVSSNSNQPQHF. Full variable domain (rest looked up from reference TRBV30 and TRBJ1-5): SQTIHQWPATLVQPVGSPLSLECTVEGTSNPNLYWYRQAAGRGLQLLFYSVGIGQISSEVPQNLSASRPQDRQFILSSKKLLLSDSGFYLCAWSVGVSSNSNQPQHFGDGTRLSIL.

The sample holds one count of this clone. Different DNA sequences within this sample yield the same CDR3. This sequence joins TRBV7-3 and TRBJ2-5; unclear D gene. The V gene's germline CDR1 is SGHTA and CDR2 FQGTGA. The CDR3 loop spans 15 amino acids. V was shortened by 4 bases and J by 5 bases, with 17 bases between the two germline ends. CDR3 in amino acids: CASSSDTLRQETQYF. The CDR3, as DNA: TGTGCCAGCAGCTCCGACACGCTCCGCCAGGAGACCCAGTACTTC.

The V and J genes are TRBV6-4 and TRBJ2-4, with D possibly TRBD2 on 6 matching bases. The CDR3 contains 17 residues. Germline V CDR1 and CDR2: MRHNA, SNTAGT. Deletions cut 6 bases from V and 0 bases from J, with 18 bases between. DNA of the CDR3: TGTGCCAGCAGGGCGGGGACGCAGCGAATAGCCAAAAACATTCAGTACTTC. Translation gives CASRAGTQRIAKNIQYF.

This clone was detected only once. V usage is TRBV30 and J usage is TRBJ2-7, with 11 nucleotides matching TRBD1. Unmatched junction bases numbered 5, after V lost 2 bases and J lost 5 bases. There are 14 residues in the CDR3. The germline gives CDR1 GTSNPN, CDR2 SVGIG (reference sequence). The CDR3 sequence is CAWSPGQGADEQYF. CDR3 DNA: TGTGCCTGGAGTCCCGGACAGGGGGCCGACGAGCAGTACTTC.

This chain uses TRBV28 with TRBJ1-2; 8 positions agree with TRBD1. This CDR3 is built from 14 residues. V was clipped by 4 bases and J by 2 bases; unmatched bases: 3. The V gene's germline CDR1 is MDHEN and CDR2 SYDVKM. The CDR3 reads CASSSRTGNYGYTF. The CDR3 DNA reads as TGTGCCAGCAGTTCCCGGACAGGGAACTATGGCTACACCTTC.

V and J are TRBV5-1 and TRBJ1-2; D may be TRBD1 (6 bases). In germline, CDR1 is SGHRS, CDR2 YFSETQ. CDR3 size: 14 residues. Deletions cut 3 bases from V and 3 bases from J, with 12 bases between. CDR3 protein: CASSSQGPDYGYTF. CDR3 nucleotides: TGCGCCAGCAGCTCCCAGGGGCCGGACTATGGCTACACCTTC.

The rearrangement joins TRBV7-9 to TRBJ1-2; the D is unclear. With 1 base removed from V and 5 bases from J, the gap between germline ends came to 8 bases. Germline CDR1 and CDR2: SEHNR and FQNEAQ (reference sequence). The CDR3 is 13 residues long. CDR3 region: CASSLETLYGYTF. The CDR3 nucleotides read TGTGCCAGCAGCTTAGAGACACTGTATGGCTACACCTTC. Complete variable domain (other parts from reference TRBV7-9 and TRBJ1-2): DTGVSQNPRHKITKRGQNVTFRCDPISEHNRLYWYRQTLGQGPEFLTYFQNEAQLEKSRLLSDRFSAERPKGSFSTLEIQRTEQGDSAMYLCASSLETLYGYTFGSGTRLTVV.

The chain carries TRBV9 and TRBJ1-1; D perhaps matches TRBD1 (6 bases). Germline CDR1 and CDR2: SGDLS and YYNGEE. Trimming removed 4 bases at V and 9 bases at J, with 19 bases between. The CDR3 spans 14 residues. The CDR3 DNA reads as TGTGCCAGCAGCCCTACCAACAGGGAAGGGAAAGCTTTCTTT. Protein product: CASSPTNREGKAFF.

V gene TRBV2 combines with J gene TRBJ1-2; 7 nucleotides agree with TRBD1. This CDR3 has 14 amino acids. CDR1 and CDR2 from the germline V gene are SNHLY and FYNNEI. Trimming removed 6 bases from V and 3 bases from J; junction bases left unmatched: 7. The CDR3, as DNA: TGTGCCAGCAGCCGCACAGGGGACCACTATGGCTACACCTTC. Translation: CASSRTGDHYGYTF.

This clone has a handful of counts. This chain's CDR3 is CASSQDSEDTQYF. CDR3 nucleotides: TGTGCCAGCAGCCAAGATTCGGAAGATACGCAGTATTTT. The rearrangement uses TRBV3-1 (or the pseudogene TRBV3-2) and TRBJ2-3, with D uncertain. CDR3 size: 13 residues. Between the trimmed V and J ends, which lost 0 bases and 5 bases, there was a span of 6 bases. Germline values: CDR1 LGHDT, CDR2 YNNKEL (reference sequence).

V usage is TRBV9 and J usage is TRBJ2-2; D might be TRBD1 or TRBD2, each matching 5 bases. The CDR3 extends over 15 amino acids. Germline CDR1 SGDLS, CDR2 YYNGEE. V was cut by 2 bases and J by 1 base, with 9 bases left in between. The DNA for the CDR3 is TGTGCCAGCAGCGTCAGGGCGGGGAACACCGGGGAGCTGTTTTTT. This sequence encodes CASSVRAGNTGELFF.

This clone was counted only a few times. J is TRBJ2-3 and V is TRBV25-1; D unresolved. Looked up from germline, CDR1 is MGHDK and CDR2 is SYGVNS. The germline V and J ends were trimmed by 2 bases and 1 base, with 4 bases remaining between them. This CDR3 region has 13 residues. CDR3 sequence (DNA): TGTGCCAGCAGTGAAGGGGGCACAGATACGCAGTATTTT. It is translated as CASSEGGTDTQYF.

The chain employs TRBV15 and TRBJ2-1; the match to TRBD1 covers 9 bases. The germline gives CDR1 LNHNV, CDR2 YYDKDF (reference sequence). V lost 0 bases and J lost 16; bases outside the gene matches: 13. CDR3 length: 15 amino acids. CDR3 in amino acids: CATSRDKSGTGLLFF. The CDR3 nucleotides read TGTGCCACCAGCAGAGATAAATCAGGGACAGGGCTCTTATTCTTC. Drawing the rest from reference TRBV15 and TRBJ2-1, the complete variable domain is DAMVIQNPRYQVTQFGKPVTLSCSQTLNHNVMYWYQQKSSQAPKLLFHYYDKDFNNEADTPDNFQSRRPNTSFCFLDIRSPGLGDTAMYLCATSRDKSGTGLLFFGPGTRLTVL.

The V call is TRBV6-5, the J call TRBJ1-5; the match to TRBD1 covers 10 bases. The CDR3 loop spans 15 amino acids. V was clipped by 6 bases and J by 4 bases; unmatched bases: 6. The germline V gene encodes CDR1 MNHEY and CDR2 SVGAGI. CDR3 sequence (DNA): TGTGCCAGCAGGGACAGGGGGAGGGTTAATCAGCCCCAGCATTTT. It codes for CASRDRGRVNQPQHF.

V gene TRBV5-1 combines with J gene TRBJ2-1; 9 bases are a match to TRBD1. Germline loops: CDR1 SGHRS, CDR2 YFSETQ. The CDR3 has 15 residues. The J segment lost 2 bases and the V segment lost 3 bases, leaving 3 bases of the junction unmatched. The chain's CDR3 is CASSWGQGPYNEQFF. CDR3 nucleotide sequence: TGCGCCAGCAGCTGGGGACAGGGCCCCTACAATGAGCAGTTCTTC. Complete variable domain (other parts from reference TRBV5-1 and TRBJ2-1): KAGVTQTPRYLIKTRGQQVTLSCSPISGHRSVSWYQQTPGQGLQFLFEYFSETQRNKGNFPGRFSGRQFSNSRSEMNVSTLELGDSALYLCASSWGQGPYNEQFFGPGTRLTVL.

The chain joins TRBV6-6 to TRBJ1-4; D remains unclear. V shed 7 bases and J shed 4 bases, with 10 bases lying between them. The germline V gene has CDR1 MNHNY and CDR2 SVGAGI (reference sequence). The CDR3 length is 13 residues. CDR3 sequence: CASTRENNEKLFF. CDR3 DNA: TGTGCCAGCACTAGGGAAAATAATGAAAAACTGTTTTTT.

The rearrangement links TRBV19 to TRBJ1-2; D is perhaps TRBD1 (5 bases). V lost 3 bases and J lost 0, with 14 bases in between. CDR1 and CDR2 (germline): LNHDA, SQIVND (reference sequence). The length of the CDR3 is 16 residues. The CDR3 loop is CASSINWQTANYGYTF. The CDR3, as DNA: TGTGCCAGTAGTATCAACTGGCAGACAGCTAACTATGGCTACACCTTC.